These T cell receptor beta chains were read from a single sample in a study of blood T cell repertoires in COVID-19. The table came from immunoSEQ multiplex PCR; TCRdb's copy has only in-frame clones and leaves some out. Here the sample spans 71,000 or so clones, around 83% being singletons. The specimen sequenced was peripheral blood. The receptors come from a man aged 65 to 79 with acute or convalescent COVID-19. The CDR3 runs from the conserved cysteine through the conserved F or W. The order of the fields is D gene, clone size, J gene, V gene, CDR3 protein, CDR3 DNA. A D gene is named only where the DNA matches it firmly. Expanded clones get a size class; other rows say once, few or many, or leave the size out.

>TRBD2|.|TRBJ2-5|TRBV25-1
CACRTSGGGETQYF
TGTGCCTGCCGGACTAGCGGGGGGGGAGAGACCCAGTACTTC
>TRBD2|.|TRBJ2-5|TRBV5-4
CASSIGLAGGGVGETQYF
TGTGCCAGCAGTATTGGACTAGCGGGAGGGGGCGTCGGAGAGACCCAGTACTTC
>TRBD1|.|TRBJ2-6|TRBV6-4
CASSPRDSHLSGANVLTF
TGTGCCAGCAGTCCCCGGGACAGTCATCTCTCTGGGGCCAACGTCCTGACTTTC
>.|once|TRBJ1-2|TRBV28
CASSFGSSVGYTF
TGTGCCAGCAGTTTTGGGAGTTCCGTAGGCTACACCTTC
>TRBD1|.|TRBJ2-7|TRBV7-2
CASSSKGQAYEQYF
TGTGCCAGCAGCTCCAAAGGACAGGCCTACGAGCAGTACTTC
>TRBD2|.|TRBJ2-7|TRBV5-4
CASSGHSGRLSEQYF
TGTGCCAGCAGCGGACATAGCGGGAGGCTCTCCGAGCAGTACTTC
>TRBD1|.|TRBJ1-1|TRBV11-2
CASSLGQGNTEAFF
TGTGCCAGCAGCCTGGGACAGGGTAACACTGAAGCTTTCTTT
>.|.|TRBJ2-3|TRBV19
CASSAETGLTDTQYF
TGTGCCAGTAGTGCCGAGACAGGACTCACAGATACGCAGTATTTT
>TRBD2|.|TRBJ2-1|TRBV2
CASRQRLATAGGNEQFF
TGTGCCAGCCGTCAGCGACTAGCAACGGCTGGAGGGAATGAGCAGTTCTTC
>.|.|TRBJ1-2|TRBV14
CASSQLAWGGYTF
TGTGCCAGCAGCCAGTTAGCATGGGGCGGCTACACCTTC
>.|.|TRBJ1-5|TRBV12-3/TRBV12-4
CASTTGLLQPQHF
TGTGCCAGCACAACAGGGCTACTTCAGCCCCAGCATTTT
>TRBD2|.|TRBJ2-1|TRBV18
CASSSISGIDNEQFF
TGTGCCAGCTCATCCATTAGCGGGATCGACAATGAGCAGTTCTTC
>.|few|TRBJ1-4|TRBV5-5
CASSLHLANEKLFF
TGTGCCAGCAGCTTGCACTTGGCTAATGAAAAACTGTTTTTT
>.|once|TRBJ2-4|TRBV5-3
CARSLDSWAGREENIQYF
TGTGCCAGAAGCTTGGACTCCTGGGCAGGGCGGGAAGAAAACATTCAGTACTTC
>TRBD1|.|TRBJ1-2|TRBV5-1
CASTRYTGTGVGGYTF
TGCGCCAGCACCCGTTACACCGGGACAGGGGTTGGGGGCTACACCTTC
>.|.|TRBJ2-7|TRBV12-3/TRBV12-4
CASSSTNEQYF
TGTGCCAGCAGTTCCACAAACGAGCAGTACTTC
>.|once|TRBJ2-1|TRBV11-2
CASSSEAGWEDNEQFF
TGTGCCAGCAGCTCTGAGGCGGGGTGGGAAGACAATGAGCAGTTCTTC
>.|.|TRBJ2-5|TRBV7-2
CASSLLSQETQYF
TGTGCCAGCAGCTTACTCTCCCAAGAGACCCAGTACTTC
>.|.|TRBJ2-6|TRBV28
CASSSGANVLTF
TGTGCCAGCTCATCTGGGGCCAACGTCCTGACTTTC
>TRBD1|once|TRBJ1-3|TRBV7-9
CASTTDRGSGNTIYF
TGTGCCAGCACCACTGACAGGGGGTCTGGAAACACCATATATTTT
>.|.|TRBJ2-5|TRBV7-9
CASSLSVEETQYF
TGTGCCAGCAGCTTATCAGTGGAAGAGACCCAGTACTTC
>TRBD1|once|TRBJ1-4|TRBV28
CASSSPGQFNEKLFF
TGTGCCAGCAGTTCCCCGGGACAGTTTAATGAAAAACTGTTTTTT
>TRBD1|.|TRBJ1-5|TRBV7-2
CASSGQGHGQPQHF
TGTGCCAGCAGCGGACAGGGTCACGGTCAGCCCCAGCATTTT
>TRBD1|.|TRBJ2-5|TRBV11-2
CASNSGGQTQYF
TGTGCCAGCAACTCAGGGGGACAGACCCAGTACTTC
>TRBD1|.|TRBJ1-6|TRBV3-1/TRBV3-2
CASSRVGQGSSYNSPLHF
TGTGCCAGCAGCCGAGTAGGACAGGGGAGCTCCTATAATTCACCCCTCCACTTT
>.|.|TRBJ1-4|TRBV30
CAWSTGSLEKLFF
TGTGCCTGGTCAACAGGGTCCCTCGAAAAACTGTTTTTT
>.|.|TRBJ2-7|TRBV7-9
CASSLGAGTLTYEQYF
TGTGCCAGCAGCTTAGGGGCAGGGACTCTAACCTACGAGCAGTACTTC
>.|.|TRBJ1-4|TRBV15
CATSSSGGPLDEKLFF
TGTGCCACCAGCAGCTCGGGCGGGCCCTTAGATGAAAAACTGTTTTTT
>.|.|TRBJ1-5|TRBV30
CAWSGQGYQPQHF
TGTGCCTGGAGTGGGCAGGGCTATCAGCCCCAGCATTTT
>TRBD2|once|TRBJ2-7|TRBV18
CASSPPSGSTYEQYF
TGTGCCAGCTCACCACCTAGCGGGAGCACCTACGAGCAGTACTTC
>.|.|TRBJ1-3|TRBV7-3
CASSLNAPGAGNTIYF
TGTGCCAGCAGCTTAAACGCCCCAGGGGCTGGAAACACCATATATTTT
>.|.|TRBJ2-3|TRBV24-1
CATSQGIVSTDTQYF
TGTGCCACCAGTCAGGGTATTGTGAGCACAGATACGCAGTATTTT
>.|.|TRBJ1-5|TRBV7-9
CASSQEAGVGNQPQHF
TGTGCCAGCAGTCAAGAGGCCGGGGTAGGTAATCAGCCCCAGCATTTT
>.|.|TRBJ1-5|TRBV4-1
CASSPGQNHQPQHF
TGCGCCAGCAGCCCTGGCCAAAACCATCAGCCCCAGCATTTT
>.|.|TRBJ1-2|TRBV27
CASAARANYGYTF
TGTGCCAGCGCGGCAAGAGCTAACTATGGCTACACCTTC
>.|.|TRBJ2-3|TRBV6-4
CASSPDRTPRNTQYF
TGTGCCAGCAGTCCCGACAGAACCCCCCGAAATACGCAGTATTTT
>TRBD1|.|TRBJ1-1|TRBV6-5
CASTSDRVSEAFF
TGTGCCAGCACCTCGGACAGGGTGTCTGAAGCTTTCTTT
>.|.|TRBJ2-1|TRBV14
CASSQGRNEQFF
TGTGCCAGCAGCCAGGGGCGGAATGAGCAGTTCTTC
>TRBD1|.|TRBJ1-5|TRBV3-1/TRBV3-2
CASSHSITRGPPNQPQHF
TGTGCCAGCAGCCACTCGATTACCAGGGGGCCCCCCAATCAGCCCCAGCATTTT
>.|.|TRBJ1-4|TRBV5-4
CASSLAKGQGEKLFF
TGTGCCAGCAGCTTGGCCAAGGGGCAGGGAGAAAAACTGTTTTTT
>.|.|TRBJ2-7|TRBV24-1
CATSDSQRFDYEQYF
TGTGCCACCAGTGATTCTCAACGGTTTGACTACGAGCAGTACTTC
>TRBD1|.|TRBJ1-2|TRBV4-1
CASSHSTGGGSGYTF
TGCGCCAGCAGCCATTCAACAGGGGGCGGTAGTGGCTACACCTTC
>.|once|TRBJ2-2|TRBV4-2
CASSQDAAGTGELFF
TGTGCCAGCAGCCAAGACGCGGCGGGCACCGGGGAGCTGTTTTTT
>TRBD2|.|TRBJ2-3|TRBV3-1/TRBV3-2
CASSLAGDTDTQYF
TGTGCCAGCAGTCTAGCGGGTGACACAGATACGCAGTATTTT
>.|once|TRBJ1-2|TRBV7-8
CASRPTSGRDGYTF
TGTGCCAGCAGACCGACTAGCGGGAGAGATGGCTACACCTTC
>TRBD1|.|TRBJ2-1|TRBV11-3
CASSLDGTGGDEQFF
TGTGCCAGCAGCTTAGATGGGACAGGGGGCGATGAGCAGTTCTTC
>.|.|TRBJ1-4|TRBV5-8
CASSFGGAREKLFF
TGTGCCAGCAGCTTTGGGGGGGCGAGAGAAAAACTGTTTTTT
>TRBD2|once|TRBJ2-5|TRBV20-1
CSASTTSGETQYF
TGCAGTGCTAGTACGACTAGCGGCGAGACCCAGTACTTC
>TRBD1|.|TRBJ2-2|TRBV4-1
CASSQSLDRGIPGELFF
TGCGCCAGCAGCCAGTCTTTAGACAGGGGAATTCCGGGGGAGCTGTTTTTT
>TRBD2|.|TRBJ2-3|TRBV7-8
CASSLGASGADTQYF
TGTGCCAGCAGCTTAGGGGCTAGCGGAGCAGATACGCAGTATTTT
>TRBD1|.|TRBJ1-1|TRBV12-3/TRBV12-4
CAIRQGVTEAFF
TGTGCCATCCGACAGGGGGTCACTGAAGCTTTCTTT
>.|.|TRBJ2-7|TRBV24-1
CATSDNRVSYEQYF
TGTGCCACCAGTGATAACAGGGTTTCCTACGAGCAGTACTTC
>TRBD1|few|TRBJ2-2|TRBV5-1
CASTSRQGVSGELFF
TGCGCCAGCACCTCCAGACAGGGTGTAAGCGGGGAGCTGTTTTTT
>TRBD2|.|TRBJ2-3|TRBV5-4
CASSTGLAGSSTDTQYF
TGTGCCAGCAGCACCGGACTAGCGGGATCCTCCACAGATACGCAGTATTTT
>.|.|TRBJ2-3|TRBV4-1
CASSQDSSRGRDTQYF
TGCGCCAGCAGCCAAGATTCGTCCCGAGGGAGAGATACGCAGTATTTT
>.|.|TRBJ1-4|TRBV18
CASSRARGNEKLFF
TGTGCCAGCTCACGAGCAAGGGGCAATGAAAAACTGTTTTTT
>TRBD2|few|TRBJ2-7|TRBV2
CASRREDEQYF
TGTGCCAGCAGGCGGGAGGACGAGCAGTACTTC
>TRBD2|.|TRBJ2-7|TRBV9
CASSVGGRPSYEQYF
TGTGCCAGCAGCGTAGGCGGGAGGCCGTCCTACGAGCAGTACTTC